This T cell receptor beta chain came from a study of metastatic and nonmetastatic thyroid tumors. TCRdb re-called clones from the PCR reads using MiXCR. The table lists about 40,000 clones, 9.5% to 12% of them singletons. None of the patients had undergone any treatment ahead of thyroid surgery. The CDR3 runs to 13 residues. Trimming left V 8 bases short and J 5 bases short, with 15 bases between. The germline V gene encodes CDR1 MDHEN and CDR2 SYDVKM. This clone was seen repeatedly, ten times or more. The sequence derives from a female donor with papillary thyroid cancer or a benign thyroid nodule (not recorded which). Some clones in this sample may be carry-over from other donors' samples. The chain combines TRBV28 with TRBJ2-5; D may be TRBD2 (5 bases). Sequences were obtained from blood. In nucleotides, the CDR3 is TGTGCCAGCGGACTCCGTGACAAGGAGACCCAGTACTTC. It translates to CASGLRDKETQYF. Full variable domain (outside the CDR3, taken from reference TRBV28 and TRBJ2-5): DVKVTQSSRYLVKRTGEKVFLECVQDMDHENMFWYRQDPGLGLRLIYFSYDVKMKEKGDIPEGYSVSREKKERFSLILESASTNQTSMYLCASGLRDKETQYFGPGTRLLVL.